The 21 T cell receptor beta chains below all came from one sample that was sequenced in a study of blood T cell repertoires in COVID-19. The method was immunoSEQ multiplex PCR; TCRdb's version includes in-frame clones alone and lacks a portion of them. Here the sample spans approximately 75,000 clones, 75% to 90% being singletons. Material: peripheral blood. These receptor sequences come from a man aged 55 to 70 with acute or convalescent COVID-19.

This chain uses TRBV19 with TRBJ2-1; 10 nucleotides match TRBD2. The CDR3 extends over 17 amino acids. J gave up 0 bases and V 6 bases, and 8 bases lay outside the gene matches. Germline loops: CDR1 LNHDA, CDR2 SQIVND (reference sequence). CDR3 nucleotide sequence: TGTGCCAGTAGAACTCTAGCGGGAGTGGGCTCCTACAATGAGCAGTTCTTC. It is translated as CASRTLAGVGSYNEQFF.

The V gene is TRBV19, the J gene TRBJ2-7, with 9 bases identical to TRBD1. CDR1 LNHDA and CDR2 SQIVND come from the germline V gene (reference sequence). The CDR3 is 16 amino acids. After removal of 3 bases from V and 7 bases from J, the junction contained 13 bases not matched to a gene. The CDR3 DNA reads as TGTGCCAGTAGTATCCAACCGGGACAGGGTCCTTCAGAGCAGTACTTC. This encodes CASSIQPGQGPSEQYF.

The chain's CDR3 is CASSEGHPYEQYF. CDR3 DNA: TGTGCCAGCAGTGAAGGACATCCCTACGAGCAGTACTTC. The gene calls are TRBV6-1 and TRBJ2-7; D remains unclear. The CDR3 consists of 13 residues. The V end lost 1 base, the J end lost 2 bases, and 6 bases lay between the germline ends. The germline V gene has CDR1 MNHNS and CDR2 SASEGT.

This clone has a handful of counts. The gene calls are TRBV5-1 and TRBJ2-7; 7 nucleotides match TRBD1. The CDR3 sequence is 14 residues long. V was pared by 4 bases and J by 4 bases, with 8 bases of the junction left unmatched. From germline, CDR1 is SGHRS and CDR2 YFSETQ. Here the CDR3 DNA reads TGCGCCAGCAGCAAAGGGGACAGAACGTACGAGCAGTACTTC. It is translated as CASSKGDRTYEQYF. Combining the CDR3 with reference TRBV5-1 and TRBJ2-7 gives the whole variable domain KAGVTQTPRYLIKTRGQQVTLSCSPISGHRSVSWYQQTPGQGLQFLFEYFSETQRNKGNFPGRFSGRQFSNSRSEMNVSTLELGDSALYLCASSKGDRTYEQYFGPGTRLTVT.

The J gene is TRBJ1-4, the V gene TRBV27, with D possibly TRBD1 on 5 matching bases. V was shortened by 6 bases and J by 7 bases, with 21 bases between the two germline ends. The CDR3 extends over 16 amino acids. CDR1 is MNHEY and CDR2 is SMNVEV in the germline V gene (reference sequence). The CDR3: CASSRIKTVRGEKLFF. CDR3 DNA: TGTGCCAGCAGCCGTATCAAGACAGTTAGGGGTGAAAAACTGTTTTTT. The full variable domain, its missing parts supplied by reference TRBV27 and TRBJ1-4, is EAQVTQNPRYLITVTGKKLTVTCSQNMNHEYMSWYRQDPGLGLRQIYYSMNVEVTDKGDVPEGYKVSRKEKRNFPLILESPSPNQTSLYFCASSRIKTVRGEKLFFGSGTQLSVL.

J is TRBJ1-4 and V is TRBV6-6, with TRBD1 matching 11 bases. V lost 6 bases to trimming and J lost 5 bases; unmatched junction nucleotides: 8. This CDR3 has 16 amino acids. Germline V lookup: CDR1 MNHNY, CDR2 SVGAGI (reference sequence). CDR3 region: CASSWTGGSGNEKLFF. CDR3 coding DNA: TGTGCCAGCAGCTGGACAGGGGGCTCGGGGAATGAAAAACTGTTTTTT.

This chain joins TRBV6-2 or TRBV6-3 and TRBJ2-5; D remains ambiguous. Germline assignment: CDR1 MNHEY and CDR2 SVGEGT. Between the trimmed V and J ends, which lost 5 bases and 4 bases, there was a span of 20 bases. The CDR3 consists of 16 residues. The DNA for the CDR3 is TGTGCCAGCAGTCGCCCCCGTTACGGCGGTGGAGAGACCCAGTACTTC. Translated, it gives CASSRPRYGGGETQYF.

The CDR3 is CASSERTATNEKLFF. Here the CDR3 DNA reads TGTGCCAGCAGCGAGCGGACGGCAACTAATGAAAAACTGTTTTTT. V gene TRBV9 combines with J gene TRBJ1-4; D remains ambiguous. Between the trimmed V and J ends, which lost 3 bases and 0 bases, there was a span of 9 bases. The CDR3 sequence is 15 residues long. The germline V gene has CDR1 SGDLS and CDR2 YYNGEE.

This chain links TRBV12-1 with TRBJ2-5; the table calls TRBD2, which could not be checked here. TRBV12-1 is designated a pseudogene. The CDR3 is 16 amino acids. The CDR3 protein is CASSFRTSGREETQYF. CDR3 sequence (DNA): TGTGCCAGCAGCTTCCGGACTAGCGGGAGGGAAGAGACCCAGTACTTC.

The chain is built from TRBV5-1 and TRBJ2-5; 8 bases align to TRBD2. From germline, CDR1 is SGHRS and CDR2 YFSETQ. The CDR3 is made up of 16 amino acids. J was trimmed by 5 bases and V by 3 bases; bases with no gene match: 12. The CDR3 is CASSSFVRGAVETQYF. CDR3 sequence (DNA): TGCGCCAGCAGCTCCTTTGTGCGGGGGGCCGTCGAGACCCAGTACTTC.

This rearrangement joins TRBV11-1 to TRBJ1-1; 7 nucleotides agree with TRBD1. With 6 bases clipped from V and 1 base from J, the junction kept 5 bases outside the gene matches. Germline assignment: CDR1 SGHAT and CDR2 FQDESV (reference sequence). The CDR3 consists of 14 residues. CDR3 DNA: TGTGCCAGCAGAAAGGGGGCCGGGAACACTGAAGCTTTCTTT. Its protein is CASRKGAGNTEAFF.

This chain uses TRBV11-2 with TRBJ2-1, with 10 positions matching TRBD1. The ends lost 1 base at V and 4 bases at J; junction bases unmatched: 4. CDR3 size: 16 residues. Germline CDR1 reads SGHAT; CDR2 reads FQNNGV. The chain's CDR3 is CASSLGQGALYNEQFF. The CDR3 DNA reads TGTGCCAGCAGCTTAGGACAGGGGGCGCTATACAATGAGCAGTTCTTC. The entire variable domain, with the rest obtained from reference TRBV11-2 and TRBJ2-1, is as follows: EAGVAQSPRYKIIEKRQSVAFWCNPISGHATLYWYQQILGQGPKLLIQFQNNGVVDDSQLPKDRFSAERLKGVDSTLKIQPAKLEDSAVYLCASSLGQGALYNEQFFGPGTRLTVL.

The CDR3 region has the DNA TGTGCCAGCAGTTTGGGTCAGGGACTCAATCAGCCCCAGCATTTT. Translation gives CASSLGQGLNQPQHF. The chain joins TRBV28 to TRBJ1-5; maybe TRBD1 (5 bases). The CDR3 length is 15 residues. Germline V gene sequence: CDR1 MDHEN, CDR2 SYDVKM. The V end was cut by 3 bases, the J end by 3 bases, with 12 bases between.

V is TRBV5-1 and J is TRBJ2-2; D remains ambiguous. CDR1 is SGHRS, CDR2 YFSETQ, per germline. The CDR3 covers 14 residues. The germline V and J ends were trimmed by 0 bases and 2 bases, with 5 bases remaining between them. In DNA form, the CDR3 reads TGCGCCAGCAGCTTGGGTCCAAACACCGGGGAGCTGTTTTTT. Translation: CASSLGPNTGELFF.

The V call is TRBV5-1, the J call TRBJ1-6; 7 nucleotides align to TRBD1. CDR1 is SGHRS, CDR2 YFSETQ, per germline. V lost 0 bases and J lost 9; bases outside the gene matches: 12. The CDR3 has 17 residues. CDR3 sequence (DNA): TGCGCCAGCAGCTTGGAAGGGACAGTGAAGGGTAGTTCACCCCTCCACTTT. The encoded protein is CASSLEGTVKGSSPLHF.

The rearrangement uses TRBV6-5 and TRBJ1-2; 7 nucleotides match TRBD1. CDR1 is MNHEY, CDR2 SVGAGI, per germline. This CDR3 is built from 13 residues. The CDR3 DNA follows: TGTGCAGCCGAAGATGGAGGGGGCCGTGGCTACACCTTC. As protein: CAAEDGGGRGYTF.

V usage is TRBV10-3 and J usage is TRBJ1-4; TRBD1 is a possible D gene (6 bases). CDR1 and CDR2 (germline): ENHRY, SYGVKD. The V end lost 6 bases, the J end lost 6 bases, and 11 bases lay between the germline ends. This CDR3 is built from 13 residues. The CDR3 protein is CAIRTGTDEKLFF. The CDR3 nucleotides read TGTGCCATCAGAACAGGGACGGATGAAAAACTGTTTTTT.

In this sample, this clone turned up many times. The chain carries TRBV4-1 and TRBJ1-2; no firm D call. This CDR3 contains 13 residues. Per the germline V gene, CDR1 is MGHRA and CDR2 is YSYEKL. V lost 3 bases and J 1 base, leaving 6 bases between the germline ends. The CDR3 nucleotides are TGCGCCAGCAGCCACCAGGTTAACTATGGCTACACCTTC. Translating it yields CASSHQVNYGYTF.

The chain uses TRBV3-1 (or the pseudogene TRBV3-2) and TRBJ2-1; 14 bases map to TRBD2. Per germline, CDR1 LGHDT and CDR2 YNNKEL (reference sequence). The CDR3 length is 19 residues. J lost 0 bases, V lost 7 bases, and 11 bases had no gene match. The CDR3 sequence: CASTLRRGTSGSSYNEQFF. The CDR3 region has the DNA TGTGCCAGCACCCTCCGGCGGGGGACTAGCGGGAGCTCCTACAATGAGCAGTTCTTC.

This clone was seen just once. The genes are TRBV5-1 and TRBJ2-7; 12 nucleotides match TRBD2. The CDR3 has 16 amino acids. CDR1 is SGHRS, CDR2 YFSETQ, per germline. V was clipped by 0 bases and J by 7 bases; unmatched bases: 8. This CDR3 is CASSLALLAGGEEQYF. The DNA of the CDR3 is TGCGCCAGCAGCTTGGCCCTCCTAGCGGGAGGGGAAGAGCAGTACTTC.

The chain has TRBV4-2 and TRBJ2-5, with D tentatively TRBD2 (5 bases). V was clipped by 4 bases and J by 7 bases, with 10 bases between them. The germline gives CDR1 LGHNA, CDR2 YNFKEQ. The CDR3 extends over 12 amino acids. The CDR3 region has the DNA TGTGCCAGCAGCCGAGGGCTGGGGACCCAGTACTTC. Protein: CASSRGLGTQYF.